The 27 T cell receptor beta chains below come from one sample, sequenced in a study of Ad26.COV2.S vaccination and SARS-CoV-2 variants (dated by TCRdb to the early 2020s). The library came from the immunoSEQ multiplex PCR assay. The table comes from immuneACCESS by way of TCRdb, which keeps in-frame sequences with V and J called. Part of the clones is missing from these tables; in studies checked, under half for an unresolved V gene and the rest for unknown reasons. Here the sample has about 500,000 clones; 80% to 90% occur a single time. The ten largest clones add up to around 1.6% of the sample. This specimen's treatment or condition label, per the study, means: approximately 18 received Ad26.COV2.S at low or high dose, single or two shots; a few received placebo; per-sample allocation not given. Repertoires of vaccine and placebo recipients were sequenced from samples collected on day 63 after the first injection.

Specimen: peripheral blood, collected in a trial of Ad26.COV2.S vaccine versus placebo. The receptor set was obtained from a person aged 18-65 years who received the Ad26.COV2.S COVID-19 vaccine or a placebo.

Notes on this clone: This sample also contains other DNA sequences that code for the same CDR3. This chain uses TRBV5-1 with TRBJ2-3, with TRBD2 matching over 11 bases. From germline, CDR1 is SGHRS and CDR2 YFSETQ. The CDR3 spans 16 residues. The ends lost 4 bases at V and 0 bases at J; junction bases unmatched: 4. The CDR3, as DNA: TGCGCCAGCAGCCCTGGGACTAGCGGAAGCACAGATACGCAGTATTTT. Encoded protein: CASSPGTSGSTDTQYF.

The chain combines TRBV27 with TRBJ2-6; D remains ambiguous. Per germline, CDR1 MNHEY and CDR2 SMNVEV (reference sequence). Trimming removed 5 bases at V and 0 bases at J, with 8 bases between. The CDR3 runs 15 residues. The CDR3 region is CASSMTVSGANVLTF. The CDR3 coding sequence is TGTGCCAGCAGTATGACCGTCTCTGGGGCCAACGTCCTGACTTTC.

A few counts support this clone. The chain recombines TRBV10-3 with TRBJ2-7, with TRBD2 matching 12 bases. Germline V gives CDR1 ENHRY, CDR2 SYGVKD. The V gene end was trimmed by 2 bases and the J gene end by 2 bases; junction bases not matched to a gene: 1. CDR3 length: 15 residues. This CDR3 reads CAISEGLAGTYEQYF. CDR3 sequence (DNA): TGTGCCATCAGTGAGGGACTAGCGGGGACCTACGAGCAGTACTTC.

The J gene is TRBJ2-3, the V gene TRBV6-5; D gene uncertain. V lost 7 bases, J lost 4 bases, and 12 bases lay in between. This CDR3 spans 13 amino acids. Germline assignment: CDR1 MNHEY and CDR2 SVGAGI. CDR3 bases: TGTGCCAGCACGTGGCAGCACCCAGATACGCAGTATTTT. Its protein product is CASTWQHPDTQYF.

Only one count was recorded for this clone. The chain couples TRBV5-1 to TRBJ2-3; no firm D call. The V and J ends lost 4 bases and 0 bases respectively, with 0 bases between them. Germline V gene lookup returns CDR1 SGHRS and CDR2 YFSETQ. The length of the CDR3 is 11 residues. Here the CDR3 DNA reads TGCGCCAGCAGCAGCACAGATACGCAGTATTTT. Translating gives CASSSTDTQYF.

The CDR3 protein is CASSPPIGPLHF. CDR3 DNA: TGTGCCAGCTCACCACCGATAGGACCCCTCCACTTT. This chain connects TRBV18 to TRBJ1-6; D is ambiguous. This CDR3 has 12 amino acids. Trimming cost V 0 bases and J 12 bases, with 6 bases left between them. Per germline, CDR1 KGHSH and CDR2 LQKENI.

Remarks on this clone: Other DNA sequences from this sample encode an identical CDR3 as well. The V call is TRBV11-3, the J call TRBJ2-3; 7 nucleotides match TRBD2. From germline, CDR1 is SGHNT and CDR2 YENEEA. The trim removed 3 bases at V and 6 bases at J, leaving 3 bases unmatched. The CDR3 spans 13 residues. CDR3 region: CASSLRGGDTQYF. Here the CDR3 DNA reads TGTGCCAGCAGCTTGAGGGGAGGGGATACGCAGTATTTT. The entire variable domain, with the rest obtained from reference TRBV11-3 and TRBJ2-3, is as follows: EAGVVQSPRYKIIEKKQPVAFWCNPISGHNTLYWYLQNLGQGPELLIRYENEEAVDDSQLPKDRFSAERLKGVDSTLKIQPAELGDSAVYLCASSLRGGDTQYFGPGTRLTVL.

The chain recombines TRBV3-1 (or the pseudogene TRBV3-2) with TRBJ1-2; D ambiguous. Per the germline V gene, CDR1 is LGHDT and CDR2 is YNNKEL (reference sequence). With 0 bases removed from V and 7 bases from J, the gap between germline ends came to 18 bases. The CDR3 has 16 residues. The CDR3 reads CASSQDPPGKARGYTF. Written as DNA, the CDR3 is TGTGCCAGCAGCCAAGACCCCCCCGGAAAAGCGCGTGGCTACACCTTC.

This sequence joins TRBV12-3 or TRBV12-4 and TRBJ2-1, with D perhaps TRBD2 (5 bases). The CDR3 spans 13 residues. With 4 bases removed from V and 7 bases from J, the gap between germline ends came to 11 bases. The CDR3 loop is CASSSGGGNEQFF. The CDR3 DNA follows: TGTGCCAGCAGTTCTGGCGGCGGGAATGAGCAGTTCTTC.

The V and J genes are TRBV5-1 and TRBJ1-1; 7 bases line up with TRBD1. The CDR3 is 17 amino acids. The trim removed 7 bases at V and 0 bases at J, leaving 15 bases unmatched. Germline lookup yields CDR1 SGHRS and CDR2 YFSETQ. This CDR3 reads CASRGSDRVMMNTEAFF. As DNA, the CDR3 is TGCGCCAGCCGGGGGTCCGACAGGGTGATGATGAACACTGAAGCTTTCTTT.

This clone was recorded only once. The junction departs from the called germline gene at one end, perhaps through a read error. The gene calls are TRBV5-1 and TRBJ1-2; D might be TRBD1 (5 bases). The germline gives CDR1 SGHRS, CDR2 YFSETQ. This CDR3 has 13 residues. In DNA, the CDR3 is TGCGCCACCAGCCCCCAGGGAGACTATGGCTACACCTTC. Its protein product is CATSPQGDYGYTF.

The chain uses TRBV25-1 and TRBJ2-7; the match to TRBD1 covers 7 bases. With V trimmed by 4 bases and J by 2 bases, 14 bases remained unmatched. Germline V gene sequence: CDR1 MGHDK, CDR2 SYGVNS. This CDR3 is built from 17 residues. In DNA form, the CDR3 reads TGTGCCAGCAGTGGGGGGTCCGGGACAGAAGCGGCCTACGAGCAGTACTTC. Translation gives CASSGGSGTEAAYEQYF.

This chain uses TRBV5-1 with TRBJ2-2; 9 nucleotides match TRBD1. Germline values: CDR1 SGHRS, CDR2 YFSETQ. The junction had 6 bases not matched to a gene; V was cut back by 1 base and J by 5 bases. CDR3 length: 16 residues. CDR3: CASSLLDRGSTGELFF. The DNA of the CDR3 is TGCGCCAGCAGCTTGTTGGACAGGGGTTCGACCGGGGAGCTGTTTTTT.

The CDR3 region is CASRFTAISGNTIYF. In DNA form, the CDR3 reads TGTGCCAGCAGGTTCACGGCGATCTCTGGAAACACCATATATTTT. The chain carries TRBV28 and TRBJ1-3; D not certain. Germline loops: CDR1 MDHEN, CDR2 SYDVKM. V shed 6 bases and J shed 0 bases, with 12 bases lying between them. There are 15 residues in the CDR3.

In the case of this clone: One end of the junction does not line up with germline, which may come from a read error. The genes are TRBV2 and TRBJ2-7; 9 bases match TRBD2. CDR3 length: 11 amino acids. The germline CDR1 and CDR2 sequences are SNHLY and FYNNEI. The DNA of the CDR3 is TGTGCCAGTACCGGGACTAGCTCCATAAGATTC. Its protein is CASTGTSSIRF.

This chain uses TRBV19 with TRBJ2-7; 10 bases line up with TRBD1. Germline values: CDR1 LNHDA, CDR2 SQIVND (reference sequence). The CDR3 totals 15 residues. V shed 5 bases and J 5 bases; nucleotides not matched to a gene: 9. Written as DNA, the CDR3 is TGTGCCAGTAGTCACCGGGACAGGGGACCTCACGAGCAGTACTTC. Translation: CASSHRDRGPHEQYF.

J is TRBJ1-3 and V is TRBV9, with 9 bases identical to TRBD1. Trimming removed 4 bases from V and 4 bases from J; junction bases left unmatched: 12. The germline gives CDR1 SGDLS, CDR2 YYNGEE. The length of the CDR3 is 17 residues. DNA for the CDR3: TGTGCCAGCAGCACCCCCGGGACAGGGTACGGGGGAAACACCATATATTTT. This sequence encodes CASSTPGTGYGGNTIYF.

This clone has just a few counts. The junction and the germline gene differ at one end; a read error may be behind it. The CDR3 coding sequence is TGCAGCGTTCAAGACAGCTACGAGCAGTACTTC. Residues: CSVQDSYEQYF. The rearrangement links TRBV29-1 to TRBJ2-7, with D maybe TRBD1 (5 bases). In germline, CDR1 is SQVTM, CDR2 ANQGSEA. The CDR3 totals 11 residues.

This chain joins TRBV6-5 and TRBJ1-1, with D maybe TRBD1 (5 bases). CDR3 length: 14 residues. Germline CDR1 is MNHEY and CDR2 is SVGAGI. V was pared by 5 bases and J by 6 bases, with 16 bases between. The CDR3 protein is CASSRDGTAAEAFF. Here the CDR3 DNA reads TGTGCCAGCAGTCGTGATGGGACGGCGGCTGAAGCTTTCTTT.

This chain's CDR3 is CASSLGIKTSGRGNEQFF. The CDR3 coding sequence is TGTGCCAGCAGCTTAGGGATTAAGACTAGCGGGAGGGGGAATGAGCAGTTCTTC. The chain employs TRBV11-2 and TRBJ2-1; 14 nucleotides agree with TRBD2. This CDR3 region has 18 residues. V lost 1 base to trimming and J lost 7 bases; unmatched junction nucleotides: 9. CDR1 and CDR2 from the germline V gene are SGHAT and FQNNGV.

V usage is TRBV6-5 and J usage is TRBJ2-3; 13 nucleotides agree with TRBD2. The CDR3 runs 15 residues. The junction had 8 bases not matched to a gene; V was cut back by 7 bases and J by 7 bases. Germline V CDR1 and CDR2: MNHEY, SVGAGI. CDR3 region: CASNTLAGGPNTQYF. In nucleotides, the CDR3 is TGTGCCAGCAACACACTAGCGGGGGGGCCAAATACGCAGTATTTT.

V and J are TRBV7-9 and TRBJ2-3; D is undetermined. Trimming left V 3 bases short and J 1 base short, with 5 bases between. Germline CDR1 is SEHNR and CDR2 is FQNEAQ (reference sequence). The CDR3 loop spans 13 amino acids. The CDR3 sequence is CASSFVGTDTQYF. CDR3 DNA sequence: TGTGCCAGCAGCTTTGTGGGCACAGATACGCAGTATTTT.

The chain is built from TRBV6-4 and TRBJ1-1, with a possible D match to TRBD1 (6 bases). Germline loops: CDR1 MRHNA, CDR2 SNTAGT. This CDR3 spans 14 amino acids. Trimming took off 6 bases at V and 1 base at J, with 12 bases between the two ends. DNA of the CDR3: TGTGCCAGCAGGGGTACAGGGCCGAACACTGAAGCTTTCTTT. This sequence encodes CASRGTGPNTEAFF.

This rearrangement joins TRBV27 to TRBJ2-7; 7 nucleotides match TRBD1. Per the germline V gene, CDR1 is MNHEY and CDR2 is SMNVEV (reference sequence). This CDR3 is 12 amino acids long. V was clipped by 6 bases and J by 2 bases; unmatched bases: 1. The CDR3 nucleotides are TGTGCCAGCAGGACAGGGACCTACGAGCAGTACTTC. This sequence encodes CASRTGTYEQYF.

This clone was detected a few times. V and J are TRBV10-1 and TRBJ2-1; a weak D match, TRBD1 (6 bases). This CDR3 spans 15 amino acids. Germline V gives CDR1 WNHNN, CDR2 SYGVQD (reference sequence). The germline V and J ends were trimmed by 3 bases and 7 bases, with 16 bases remaining between them. The CDR3 DNA follows: TGCGCCAGCAGTGAACGGGGACAAGGGCGAAATGAGCAGTTCTTC. It encodes CASSERGQGRNEQFF.

V usage is TRBV7-2 and J usage is TRBJ2-7; D perhaps matches TRBD2 (6 bases). Trimming cost V 5 bases and J 2 bases, with 19 bases left between them. The CDR3 length is 16 residues. Germline V gene data show CDR1 as SGHTA and CDR2 as FQGNSA. CDR3 sequence reads: CASSPYLRGAAYEQYF. CDR3 bases: TGTGCCAGCAGCCCCTATCTGCGGGGAGCGGCCTACGAGCAGTACTTC.

J is TRBJ2-7 and V is TRBV28, with 8 bases matching TRBD1. V shed 7 bases and J 3 bases; nucleotides not matched to a gene: 5. The V gene's germline CDR1 is MDHEN and CDR2 SYDVKM. The CDR3 spans 13 residues. The CDR3 DNA reads as TGTGCCAGCACCTCAGGACAGGGCTACGAGCAGTACTTC. It translates to CASTSGQGYEQYF. Drawing the rest from reference TRBV28 and TRBJ2-7, the complete variable domain is DVKVTQSSRYLVKRTGEKVFLECVQDMDHENMFWYRQDPGLGLRLIYFSYDVKMKEKGDIPEGYSVSREKKERFSLILESASTNQTSMYLCASTSGQGYEQYFGPGTRLTVT.